A single sample is the source of the 25 T cell receptor beta chains below, sequenced in a study of cytomegalovirus exposure and HLA in healthy donors. PCR was performed using 60 Vbeta and 13 Jbeta primers. Only in-frame clones appear in the TCRdb table, and some are missing; sequencing was by immunoSEQ multiplex PCR. The repertoire holds approximately 160,000 clones, with 60% to 80% as singletons. Sequenced sample: PBMCs. The origin of the receptors is a man in his late teens or twenties in good health and CMV-seropositive.

The chain joins TRBV7-9 to TRBJ2-1; TRBD2 matches 14 bases. The CDR3 has 15 residues. Germline CDR1 reads SEHNR; CDR2 reads FQNEAQ (reference sequence). J was trimmed by 9 bases and V by 5 bases; bases with no gene match: 6. Here the CDR3 DNA reads TGTGCCAGCAGCCCCGGGACTAGCGGGAGTTTTGAGCAGTTCTTC. It codes for CASSPGTSGSFEQFF.

V usage is TRBV6-1 and J usage is TRBJ2-3, with 11 bases that match TRBD1. The trim removed 4 bases at V and 1 base at J, leaving 1 base unmatched. The germline V gene encodes CDR1 MNHNS and CDR2 SASEGT. This CDR3 is built from 15 residues. The CDR3 nucleotides are TGTGCCAGCAGTGGGGACAGGGGGGGCACAGATACGCAGTATTTT. It encodes CASSGDRGGTDTQYF.

The genes are TRBV5-1 and TRBJ1-1; maybe TRBD1 (5 bases). CDR1 is SGHRS and CDR2 is YFSETQ in the germline V gene. V was pared by 1 base and J by 1 base, with 11 bases between. This CDR3 is built from 15 residues. The CDR3 DNA is TGCGCCAGCAGCTTGTCCGGGGGGAGGAACACTGAAGCTTTCTTT. It translates to CASSLSGGRNTEAFF.

Remarks on this clone: Other DNA sequences in this specimen translate into the identical CDR3. This chain joins TRBV6-5 and TRBJ2-2; TRBD1 might be the D (6 bases). The CDR3 has 12 amino acids. Germline V lookup: CDR1 MNHEY, CDR2 SVGAGI. V dropped 9 bases and J dropped 5 bases, with 10 bases sitting between them. The CDR3 region has the DNA TGTGCCAGTGGGGGCAGGACCGGGGAGCTGTTTTTT. Encoded protein: CASGGRTGELFF.

For the CDR3, the DNA is TGTGCCAGCAGCCGACAGGCACTAGGAAGCTCCTATAATTCACCCCTCCACTTT. This encodes CASSRQALGSSYNSPLHF. J is TRBJ1-6 and V is TRBV27, with D perhaps matching TRBD1 (6 bases). This CDR3 region has 18 residues. V dropped 6 bases and J dropped 0 bases, with 18 bases sitting between them. Germline lookup yields CDR1 MNHEY and CDR2 SMNVEV (reference sequence).

The CDR3 DNA follows: TGCGCCAGCAGCCAAACAGACGCCTCACCCCTCCACTTT. Protein sequence: CASSQTDASPLHF. The rearrangement joins TRBV5-1 to TRBJ1-6, with D unclear. The CDR3 length is 13 residues. Trimming cost V 4 bases and J 10 bases, with 12 bases left between them. Germline V gene sequence: CDR1 SGHRS, CDR2 YFSETQ.

The gene calls are TRBV6-1 and TRBJ1-3; 8 bases line up with TRBD1. Germline CDR1 MNHNS, CDR2 SASEGT. The CDR3 contains 15 residues. With V trimmed by 6 bases and J by 0 bases, 4 bases remained unmatched. The CDR3: CASRTGDNSGNTIYF. DNA for the CDR3: TGTGCCAGCAGGACAGGGGACAACTCTGGAAACACCATATATTTT.

This clone was seen a handful of times. This sequence joins TRBV6-1 and TRBJ2-5; D perhaps matches TRBD2 (6 bases). The V gene's germline CDR1 is MNHNS and CDR2 SASEGT. Trimming cost V 6 bases and J 4 bases, with 12 bases left between them. This CDR3 contains 13 residues. CDR3 region: CASRVGGGETQYF. CDR3 DNA: TGTGCCAGCAGAGTGGGAGGAGGAGAGACCCAGTACTTC.

The CDR3 DNA reads as TGTGCCAGCAGTACGGGGACAGGGGGAAACGAGCAGTACGTC. As protein: CASSTGTGGNEQYV. The V and J genes are TRBV6-5 and TRBJ2-7; 11 positions match TRBD1. CDR3 length: 14 amino acids. V lost 5 bases to trimming and J lost 5 bases; unmatched junction nucleotides: 5. From germline, CDR1 is MNHEY and CDR2 SVGAGI.

V gene TRBV19 combines with J gene TRBJ1-5; possible D gene TRBD1, 5 bases. CDR3 length equals 14 residues. The germline gives CDR1 LNHDA, CDR2 SQIVND (reference sequence). Trimming took 8 bases from V and 7 from J, leaving 18 bases between them. The CDR3 spells CASGHSGSYQPQHF. DNA for the CDR3: TGTGCCAGTGGGCATTCAGGGTCATACCAGCCCCAGCATTTT.

The chain recombines TRBV6-1 with TRBJ1-2; D is unclear. Germline values: CDR1 MNHNS, CDR2 SASEGT. Trimming stripped 3 bases from V and 1 base from J, with 12 bases between. This CDR3 is built from 15 residues. CDR3 bases: TGTGCCAGCAGTGAGGTCACAGTCAGTAACTATGGCTACACCTTC. Amino acids: CASSEVTVSNYGYTF.

In DNA form, the CDR3 reads TGTGCCAGCAGTCTGGGGAGGGAGACTGAAGCTTTCTTT. Encoded protein: CASSLGRETEAFF. The chain links TRBV7-2 to TRBJ1-1; D not certain. V shed 6 bases and J shed 5 bases, with 13 bases lying between them. This CDR3 spans 13 amino acids. Germline CDR1 SGHTA, CDR2 FQGNSA.

The CDR3 nucleotides read TGTGCCTCGCAGGCGGGGGCCCGGAGGGACACCTTC. It encodes CASQAGARRDTF. V usage is TRBV30 and J usage is TRBJ1-2; weak D call: TRBD1 (6 bases). The V and J ends lost 7 bases and 12 bases respectively, with 21 bases between them. Germline V CDR1 and CDR2: GTSNPN, SVGIG (reference sequence). The CDR3 runs to 12 residues.

J is TRBJ1-2 and V is TRBV18; tentative D call: TRBD1 (5 bases). The V gene's germline CDR1 is KGHSH and CDR2 LQKENI. V gave up 3 bases and J gave up 6 bases, with 8 bases separating them. This CDR3 is 12 amino acids long. The CDR3 nucleotides are TGTGCCAGCTCACCCCAAGGGGATGGCTACACCTTC. Protein: CASSPQGDGYTF.

J is TRBJ1-6 and V is TRBV5-4; D is possibly TRBD1 (5 bases). The CDR3 sequence is 15 residues long. Deletions cut 0 bases from V and 9 bases from J, with 13 bases between. Germline CDR1 SGHNT, CDR2 YYREEE (reference sequence). The CDR3 sequence: CASSLAQGAVSPLHF. CDR3 DNA sequence: TGTGCCAGCAGCTTGGCCCAGGGTGCGGTTTCACCCCTCCACTTT.

The rearrangement links TRBV28 to TRBJ2-1; 7 bases agree with TRBD2. Per the germline V gene, CDR1 is MDHEN and CDR2 is SYDVKM. CDR3 length equals 15 residues. Trimming at V came to 3 bases and at J to 4 bases, leaving 6 bases not matched to a gene. CDR3 DNA: TGTGCCAGCAGTTTGGGAGGGTATGGTTACAATGAGCAGTTCTTC. Translated: CASSLGGYGYNEQFF.

This clone was observed a few times. This rearrangement joins TRBV5-1 to TRBJ1-1; no definite D call. This CDR3 has 13 amino acids. Trimming stripped 0 bases from V and 4 bases from J, with 7 bases between. The germline gives CDR1 SGHRS, CDR2 YFSETQ. The CDR3 reads CASSLGRGTEAFF. The DNA for the CDR3 is TGCGCCAGCAGCTTGGGACGGGGCACTGAAGCTTTCTTT.

J is TRBJ2-3 and V is TRBV30; D uncertain. The V gene lost 3 bases and the J gene lost 0 bases, with 7 bases spanning the gap. Germline CDR1 reads GTSNPN; CDR2 reads SVGIG (reference sequence). The CDR3 is 13 amino acids. The CDR3 region is CAWRSPSTDTQYF. DNA for the CDR3: TGTGCCTGGAGATCCCCTAGCACAGATACGCAGTATTTT.

The chain is built from TRBV30 and TRBJ2-2; weak D call: TRBD2 (7 bases). The CDR3 has 15 amino acids. CDR1 is GTSNPN, CDR2 SVGIG, per germline (reference sequence). V was trimmed by 2 bases and J by 4 bases, leaving 14 bases between them. The CDR3 is CAWSSGKGVTGELFF. CDR3 nucleotide sequence: TGTGCCTGGAGTAGCGGGAAGGGGGTCACCGGGGAGCTGTTTTTT.

This sequence joins TRBV29-1 and TRBJ1-1; 10 bases line up with TRBD1. Losses at the gene ends were 6 bases for V and 4 bases for J; bases not matched to a gene: 8. From germline, CDR1 is SQVTM and CDR2 ANQGSEA. This CDR3 comprises 14 residues. The CDR3 DNA reads as TGCAGCGTCGCAGGGGACAGGGGTGGCACTGAAGCTTTCTTT. Amino acids: CSVAGDRGGTEAFF.

V gene TRBV19 combines with J gene TRBJ2-5, with 8 nucleotides matching TRBD1. The germline gives CDR1 LNHDA, CDR2 SQIVND (reference sequence). V dropped 7 bases and J dropped 5; count of bases not matched to a gene: 6. CDR3 length: 13 amino acids. The CDR3 here is CASTDRAWETQYF. CDR3 in DNA: TGTGCCAGTACGGACAGGGCATGGGAGACCCAGTACTTC.

V and J are TRBV6-6 and TRBJ2-1, with D tentatively TRBD2 (5 bases). V was cut by 7 bases and J by 9 bases, with 16 bases left in between. The CDR3 extends over 13 amino acids. The V gene's germline CDR1 is MNHNY and CDR2 SVGAGI (reference sequence). The CDR3 nucleotides read TGTGCCAGCACTTTAGGACTGGGCGGTGAGCAGTTCTTC. The encoded protein is CASTLGLGGEQFF.

This clone was found once. The chain couples TRBV7-2 to TRBJ2-2; TRBD2 matches at 8 bases. Germline V gene data show CDR1 as SGHTA and CDR2 as FQGNSA. The V segment lost 5 bases and the J segment 4 bases; nucleotides outside the gene matches: 6. The CDR3 runs 15 residues. As DNA, the CDR3 is TGTGCCAGCAGCCGGGGACTAGTTGGCACCGGGGAGCTGTTTTTT. Amino acid sequence: CASSRGLVGTGELFF. Full variable domain (remainder filled in from reference TRBV7-2 and TRBJ2-2): GAGVSQSPSNKVTEKGKDVELRCDPISGHTALYWYRQSLGQGLEFLIYFQGNSAPDKSGLPSDRFSAERTGGSVSTLTIQRTQQEDSAVYLCASSRGLVGTGELFFGEGSRLTVL.

The genes are TRBV9 and TRBJ1-2, with TRBD1 as a possible D gene (6 bases). This CDR3 comprises 15 residues. Deletions cut 3 bases from V and 5 bases from J, with 17 bases between. The V gene's germline CDR1 is SGDLS and CDR2 YYNGEE. This CDR3 reads CASSARQANSYGYTF. The CDR3, as DNA: TGTGCCAGCAGCGCAAGACAGGCCAATTCATATGGCTACACCTTC.

The V call is TRBV11-3, the J call TRBJ1-2; 7 bases are a match to TRBD1. Looked up from germline, CDR1 is SGHNT and CDR2 is YENEEA. The CDR3 spans 16 residues. The V segment lost 5 bases and the J segment 2 bases; nucleotides outside the gene matches: 11. The CDR3 sequence: CASSQQTGAPNYGYTF. The DNA for the CDR3 is TGTGCCAGCAGCCAACAAACAGGGGCCCCCAACTATGGCTACACCTTC.